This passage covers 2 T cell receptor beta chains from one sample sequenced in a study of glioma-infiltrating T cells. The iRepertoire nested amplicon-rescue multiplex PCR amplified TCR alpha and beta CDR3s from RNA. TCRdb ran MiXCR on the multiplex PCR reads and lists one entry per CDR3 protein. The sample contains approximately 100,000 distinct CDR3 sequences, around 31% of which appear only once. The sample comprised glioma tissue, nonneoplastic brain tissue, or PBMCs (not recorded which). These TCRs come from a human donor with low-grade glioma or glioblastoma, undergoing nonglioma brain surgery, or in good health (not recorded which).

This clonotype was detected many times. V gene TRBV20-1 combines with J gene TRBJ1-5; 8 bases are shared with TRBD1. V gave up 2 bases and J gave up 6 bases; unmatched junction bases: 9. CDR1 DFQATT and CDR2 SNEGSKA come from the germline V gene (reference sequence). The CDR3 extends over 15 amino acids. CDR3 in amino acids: CSARPLTTGAQPQHF. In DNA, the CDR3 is TGCAGTGCTAGACCGTTAACGACAGGGGCTCAGCCCCAGCATTTT.

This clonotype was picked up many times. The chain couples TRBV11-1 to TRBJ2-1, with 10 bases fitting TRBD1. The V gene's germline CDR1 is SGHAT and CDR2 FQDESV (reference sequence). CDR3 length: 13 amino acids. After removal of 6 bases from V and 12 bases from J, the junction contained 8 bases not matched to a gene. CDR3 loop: CASSRDRGFGQFF. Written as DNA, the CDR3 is TGTGCCAGCAGTCGGGACAGGGGTTTCGGGCAGTTCTTC.